A selection of T cell receptor beta chains follows, all from one sample in a study of T cells in Graves' hyperthyroidism and ophthalmopathy. TCRdb analysed the multiplex PCR reads with MiXCR anew, one entry per CDR3 protein. Among 150,000 or so distinct CDR3 sequences listed, roughly 9.4% were seen once. The source material was blood. The receptors were sampled from a young woman with Graves' hyperthyroidism that later progressed to Graves' ophthalmopathy. The conserved cysteine and the conserved F or W are not part of the CDR3 here. Each record gives: V gene, J gene, CDR3 protein.

V gene: TRBV28
J gene: TRBJ1-2
CDR3 protein: ASSRGRSNYGYT

V gene: TRBV24-1
J gene: TRBJ2-5
CDR3 protein: ATSDRQGYRETQY

V gene: TRBV12-3/TRBV12-4
J gene: TRBJ1-1
CDR3 protein: ASSLIRGRAF

V gene: TRBV7-2
J gene: TRBJ1-5
CDR3 protein: ASSLDRGRNQPQH

V gene: TRBV29-1
J gene: TRBJ2-7
CDR3 protein: GIRDGVYEQY

V gene: TRBV6-1
J gene: TRBJ1-4
CDR3 protein: ASVRATNEKLF

V gene: TRBV27
J gene: TRBJ2-3
CDR3 protein: ASSPGTSGATDTQY

V gene: TRBV11-2
J gene: TRBJ2-7
CDR3 protein: ASSLSVDAAYEQY

V gene: TRBV20-1
J gene: TRBJ2-2
CDR3 protein: SARDRTNTGELF

V gene: TRBV3-1
J gene: TRBJ2-3
CDR3 protein: ASSQLFNTQY

V gene: TRBV2
J gene: TRBJ1-2
CDR3 protein: ASRGQGVGYT

V gene: TRBV14
J gene: TRBJ2-1
CDR3 protein: ASSHWTGANNEQF

V gene: TRBV29-1
J gene: TRBJ1-1
CDR3 protein: SVVLGVGYTEAF

V gene: TRBV20-1
J gene: TRBJ2-3
CDR3 protein: SARWSGTDTQY

V gene: TRBV19
J gene: TRBJ1-1
CDR3 protein: ASSMRREVNTEAF

V gene: TRBV10-3
J gene: TRBJ2-1
CDR3 protein: AISEMTSDEQF

V gene: TRBV12-3/TRBV12-4
J gene: TRBJ2-5
CDR3 protein: ASSLEGGETQY

V gene: TRBV10-2
J gene: TRBJ1-1
CDR3 protein: ASSEGRTF

V gene: TRBV24-1
J gene: TRBJ2-1
CDR3 protein: ATSAGTGGHNEQF

V gene: TRBV30
J gene: TRBJ2-7
CDR3 protein: AWSVDSFYEQY

V gene: TRBV30
J gene: TRBJ1-1
CDR3 protein: AWSRVTGGTEAF

V gene: TRBV27
J gene: TRBJ2-5
CDR3 protein: ASSLKRASREETQY

V gene: TRBV30
J gene: TRBJ1-4
CDR3 protein: ASTGTGVEKLF

V gene: TRBV11-2
J gene: TRBJ2-5
CDR3 protein: ASSFPGLAGTLEETQY

V gene: TRBV9
J gene: TRBJ1-1
CDR3 protein: ASSVEGRLSKMTEAF

V gene: TRBV9
J gene: TRBJ2-3
CDR3 protein: ASSHQDTQY

V gene: TRBV18
J gene: TRBJ1-1
CDR3 protein: ASSPQAPPNTEAF

V gene: TRBV5-6
J gene: TRBJ2-7
CDR3 protein: ASSSPETYEQY

V gene: TRBV27
J gene: TRBJ2-5
CDR3 protein: ASKKHRGDVETQY

V gene: TRBV6-5
J gene: TRBJ1-2
CDR3 protein: ASSYTAKYGYT

V gene: TRBV28
J gene: TRBJ1-2
CDR3 protein: TSSTGRFGYT

V gene: TRBV3-1
J gene: TRBJ2-2
CDR3 protein: ASSPDRGNTGELF

V gene: TRBV7-8
J gene: TRBJ2-7
CDR3 protein: ASSLFSAGALSYEQY

V gene: TRBV29-1
J gene: TRBJ2-7
CDR3 protein: SVRTGGSREQY

V gene: TRBV12-3/TRBV12-4
J gene: TRBJ2-1
CDR3 protein: ASRGTSGAPSNEQF